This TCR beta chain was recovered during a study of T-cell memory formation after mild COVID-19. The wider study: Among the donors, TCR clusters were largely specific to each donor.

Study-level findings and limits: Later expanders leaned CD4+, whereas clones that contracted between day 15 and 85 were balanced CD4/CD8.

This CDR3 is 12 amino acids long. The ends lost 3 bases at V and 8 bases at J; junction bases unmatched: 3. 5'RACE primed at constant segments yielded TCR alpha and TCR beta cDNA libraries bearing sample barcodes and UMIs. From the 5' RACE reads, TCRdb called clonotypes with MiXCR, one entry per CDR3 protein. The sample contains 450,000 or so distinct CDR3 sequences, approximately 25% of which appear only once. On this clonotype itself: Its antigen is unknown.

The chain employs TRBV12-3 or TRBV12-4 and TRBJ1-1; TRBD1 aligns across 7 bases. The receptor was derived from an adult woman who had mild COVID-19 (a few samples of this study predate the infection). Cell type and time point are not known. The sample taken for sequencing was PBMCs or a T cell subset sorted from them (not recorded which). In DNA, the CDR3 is TGTGCCAGCAGTTTGGCGGGACAGGAAGCTTTCTTT. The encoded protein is CASSLAGQEAFF.